Following are 28 T cell receptor beta chains from one sample sequenced in a study of cytomegalovirus exposure and HLA in healthy donors. PCR employed 60 Vbeta and 13 Jbeta primers. Produced via immunoSEQ multiplex PCR; TCRdb's table is partial and in-frame only. This table holds tens of thousands of clones. Material for sequencing was PBMCs. The receptors derive from a woman aged 40 to 50 in good health and CMV-seropositive.

This chain uses TRBV6-1 with TRBJ1-4; possibly TRBD1 for D (6 bases). CDR1 MNHNS and CDR2 SASEGT come from the germline V gene. The CDR3 is 15 residues long. V was cut by 4 bases and J by 3 bases, with 12 bases left in between. The CDR3 sequence is CASSVLQGSNEKLFF. CDR3 DNA: TGTGCCAGCAGTGTATTACAGGGATCTAATGAAAAACTGTTTTTT.

The genes are TRBV6-5 and TRBJ2-1; the D gene is possibly TRBD2 (5 bases). CDR3 length equals 14 residues. The V end was cut by 7 bases, the J end by 2 bases, with 12 bases between. CDR1 is MNHEY, CDR2 SVGAGI, per germline. The CDR3 DNA sequence: TGTGCCAGCAAGCTGCGGGCGACCTACAATGAGCAGTTCTTC. It codes for CASKLRATYNEQFF.

The V gene is TRBV7-4, the J gene TRBJ1-5; perhaps TRBD1 as D (5 bases). The CDR3 spans 16 residues. Germline CDR1 SGHVT, CDR2 SQSDAQ. Trimming took off 1 base at V and 6 bases at J, with 16 bases between the two ends. Here the CDR3 DNA reads TGTGCCAGCAGCTTAGTGGGGCAGGGAAGAACTCAGCCCCAGCATTTT. Protein product: CASSLVGQGRTQPQHF. The full variable domain, its missing parts supplied by reference TRBV7-4 and TRBJ1-5, is GAGVSQSPRYKVAKRGRDVALRCDSISGHVTLYWYRQTLGQGSEVLTYSQSDAQRDKSGRPSGRFSAERPERSVSTLKIQRTEQGDSAVYLCASSLVGQGRTQPQHFGDGTRLSIL.

This chain connects TRBV10-3 to TRBJ1-1; TRBD1 agrees at 8 bases. Germline values: CDR1 ENHRY, CDR2 SYGVKD. The V and J ends lost 5 bases and 2 bases, in that order; junction bases with no gene match: 4. The CDR3 totals 14 residues. As DNA, the CDR3 is TGTGCCATCAGTTCCGGGACAGGTAACACTGAAGCTTTCTTT. As protein: CAISSGTGNTEAFF.

V and J are TRBV5-4 and TRBJ2-7; 9 bases match TRBD2. CDR3 length: 15 residues. V was pared by 1 base and J by 6 bases, with 8 bases of the junction left unmatched. Germline-derived CDR1 and CDR2 are SGHNT and YYREEE (reference sequence). This CDR3 is CASSLRAGGPPEQYF. CDR3 coding DNA: TGTGCCAGCAGCTTGCGGGCGGGGGGGCCTCCCGAGCAGTACTTC.

DNA for the CDR3: TGTGCCAGCAGTGACCGAGGCCTGAGGGACTACGAGCAGTACTTC. This translates into CASSDRGLRDYEQYF. The chain carries TRBV6-6 and TRBJ2-7; tentative D call: TRBD2 (5 bases). CDR1 and CDR2 (germline): MNHNY, SVGAGI (reference sequence). CDR3 length: 15 amino acids. V was cut by 5 bases and J by 3 bases, with 17 bases left in between.

The rearrangement links TRBV6-5 to TRBJ2-7, with 10 bases identical to TRBD2. From germline, CDR1 is MNHEY and CDR2 SVGAGI. CDR3 length equals 14 residues. Trimming took 2 bases from V and 3 from J; bases not matched to a gene: 1. CDR3 amino acids: CASSYGTSDYEQYF. In DNA form, the CDR3 reads TGTGCCAGCAGTTACGGGACTAGCGACTACGAGCAGTACTTC.

The chain recombines TRBV5-6 with TRBJ2-7; D call uncertain. This CDR3 is built from 14 residues. Trimming shortened V by 6 bases and J by 0 bases, and 13 bases separated the two germline ends. CDR1 and CDR2 (germline): SGHDT, YYEEEE. This chain's CDR3 is CASTPSWSSYEQYF. As DNA, the CDR3 is TGTGCCAGCACCCCTTCATGGAGCTCCTACGAGCAGTACTTC.

This chain connects TRBV6-6 to TRBJ1-1; D remains unclear. V shed 6 bases and J shed 6 bases, with 14 bases lying between them. CDR3 size: 13 residues. Per the germline V gene, CDR1 is MNHNY and CDR2 is SVGAGI (reference sequence). CDR3: CASRSPSRAEAFF. The CDR3 DNA reads as TGTGCCAGCAGGAGTCCTTCAAGAGCTGAAGCTTTCTTT.

The genes are TRBV5-6 and TRBJ1-1; D unresolved. This CDR3 comprises 13 residues. The V and J ends lost 0 bases and 1 base respectively, with 4 bases between them. The germline CDR1 and CDR2 sequences are SGHDT and YYEEEE. The CDR3 reads CASSLDRNTEAFF. CDR3 DNA sequence: TGTGCCAGCAGCTTGGACAGGAACACTGAAGCTTTCTTT.

The rearrangement joins TRBV4-3 to TRBJ2-5; the D gene is possibly TRBD1 (5 bases). From germline, CDR1 is LGHNA and CDR2 YSLEER. The V gene lost 1 base and the J gene lost 1 base, with 10 bases spanning the gap. The length of the CDR3 is 15 residues. The CDR3 DNA reads as TGCGCCAGCAGCCAAGTCCCAGGGCCCCAAGAGACCCAGTACTTC. It encodes CASSQVPGPQETQYF.

V and J are TRBV13 and TRBJ2-1; D ambiguous. The CDR3 has 12 residues. Germline V lookup: CDR1 PRHDT, CDR2 FYEKMQ (reference sequence). V was shortened by 0 bases and J by 12 bases, with 9 bases between the two germline ends. As DNA, the CDR3 is TGTGCCAGCAGCTTAGGGGCTCCGGGGCAGTTCTTC. Translated, it gives CASSLGAPGQFF.

This chain uses TRBV9 with TRBJ2-5, with 8 nucleotides matching TRBD1. This CDR3 region has 15 residues. Germline CDR1 and CDR2: SGDLS and YYNGEE. With 0 bases clipped from V and 11 bases from J, the junction kept 12 bases outside the gene matches. CDR3 in amino acids: CASSVGGQGAREQYF. In DNA form, the CDR3 reads TGTGCCAGCAGCGTAGGGGGGCAGGGGGCCAGGGAGCAGTACTTC. The variable domain in full, with the rest retrieved from reference TRBV9 and TRBJ2-5, is DSGVTQTPKHLITATGQRVTLRCSPRSGDLSVYWYQQSLDQGLQFLIQYYNGEERAKGNILERFSAQQFPDLHSELNLSSLELGDSALYFCASSVGGQGAREQYFGPGTRLLVL.

The chain carries TRBV19 and TRBJ2-3; D is unresolved. Trimming cost V 6 bases and J 0 bases, with 7 bases left between them. Per germline, CDR1 LNHDA and CDR2 SQIVND (reference sequence). This CDR3 contains 13 residues. CDR3 region: CASSGGSTDTQYF. CDR3 DNA: TGTGCCAGTAGCGGCGGTAGCACAGATACGCAGTATTTT.

The chain couples TRBV5-5 to TRBJ2-2, with 13 bases that match TRBD2. Germline V CDR1 and CDR2: SGHKS, YYEKEE (reference sequence). V lost 4 bases to trimming and J lost 6 bases; unmatched junction nucleotides: 9. The CDR3 sequence is 17 residues long. The CDR3 DNA reads as TGTGCCAGCAGCCTAAGGACTAGCGGGAGTGCATCCGGGGAGCTGTTTTTT. This encodes CASSLRTSGSASGELFF.

In the case of this clone: At one boundary the junction diverges from the germline segment, which might be a read error. The CDR3 loop reads CASSIVLATSEKLFF. CDR3 sequence (DNA): TGTGCCAGTAGTATTGTTCTAGCTACTAGTGAAAAACTGTTTTTT. This chain connects TRBV19 to TRBJ1-4; the D is unclear. Germline V gene sequence: CDR1 LNHDA, CDR2 SQIVND (reference sequence). The CDR3 is 15 residues long.

The chain is built from TRBV28 and TRBJ1-5, with a tentative D call TRBD1 (5 bases). Germline V gives CDR1 MDHEN, CDR2 SYDVKM. Trimming cost V 4 bases and J 11 bases, with 12 bases left between them. The CDR3 length is 12 residues. The CDR3 is CASSYRMVAQHF. The DNA of the CDR3 is TGTGCCAGCAGTTACAGGATGGTAGCCCAGCATTTT.

This chain's CDR3 is CASSSDRVNQPQHF. CDR3 DNA sequence: TGTGCCAGCAGCTCGGACAGGGTCAATCAGCCCCAGCATTTT. The V and J genes are TRBV7-9 and TRBJ1-5; TRBD1 matches 8 bases. CDR1 is SEHNR and CDR2 is FQNEAQ in the germline V gene (reference sequence). This CDR3 has 14 residues. J lost 3 bases, V lost 4 bases, and 2 bases had no gene match.

The chain is built from TRBV5-8 and TRBJ2-2; the D gene is possibly TRBD1 (5 bases). Germline V gene sequence: CDR1 SGHTS, CDR2 YDEGEE. Trimming left V 9 bases short and J 6 bases short, with 18 bases between. The CDR3 sequence is 14 residues long. CDR3 amino acids: CATSRGRRPGELFF. In DNA, the CDR3 is TGTGCCACATCAAGGGGCCGCCGGCCCGGGGAGCTGTTTTTT.

The chain couples TRBV7-8 to TRBJ2-7; unclear D gene. The length of the CDR3 is 14 residues. Trimming left V 5 bases short and J 0 bases short, with 11 bases between. Germline V CDR1 and CDR2: SGHVS, FQNEAQ. The CDR3 nucleotides read TGTGCCAGCAGCCGAGTTATGAGCTCCTACGAGCAGTACTTC. Protein product: CASSRVMSSYEQYF.

This chain connects TRBV4-3 to TRBJ2-3, with TRBD1 as a possible D gene (5 bases). V shed 0 bases and J shed 4 bases, with 14 bases lying between them. The germline V gene has CDR1 LGHNA and CDR2 YSLEER. CDR3 length equals 16 residues. CDR3 DNA: TGCGCCAGCAGCCAAGAATCTAACTGGGGCGCAGATACGCAGTATTTT. Amino acid sequence: CASSQESNWGADTQYF.

The rearrangement joins TRBV28 to TRBJ1-5; 8 nucleotides agree with TRBD1. Trimming at V came to 6 bases and at J to 5 bases, leaving 9 bases not matched to a gene. The CDR3 sequence is 15 residues long. From germline, CDR1 is MDHEN and CDR2 SYDVKM. The CDR3 nucleotides are TGTGCCAGCAGACCCGGACAGGGTGAATATCAGCCCCAGCATTTT. Protein: CASRPGQGEYQPQHF.

The chain combines TRBV7-9 with TRBJ2-1; 7 bases are shared with TRBD2. The length of the CDR3 is 18 residues. Germline loops: CDR1 SEHNR, CDR2 FQNEAQ (reference sequence). Germline trimming cut 1 base from V and 6 bases from J; bases unmatched to any gene: 15. The CDR3 protein is CASSLDLAGVVGVNEQFF. The CDR3 DNA follows: TGTGCCAGCAGCTTAGATTTGGCGGGAGTGGTGGGTGTCAATGAGCAGTTCTTC.

For this clone: At the DNA level, this CDR3 is encoded by other sequences in the same sample as well. The rearrangement links TRBV25-1 to TRBJ1-3; no definite D call. This CDR3 region has 16 residues. The germline V gene encodes CDR1 MGHDK and CDR2 SYGVNS. Trimming stripped 0 bases from V and 3 bases from J, with 12 bases between. The DNA of the CDR3 is TGTGCCAGCAGTGAATATGAGGGCCTCGGTGGAAACACCATATATTTT. Protein sequence: CASSEYEGLGGNTIYF.

The V gene is TRBV5-1, the J gene TRBJ2-7; D gene unclear. Germline CDR1 reads SGHRS; CDR2 reads YFSETQ. The CDR3 totals 14 residues. Trimming took 1 base from V and 5 from J, leaving 13 bases between them. CDR3 DNA sequence: TGCGCCAGCAGCTTGTATTCTTCGGCGGACGAGCAGTACTTC. This sequence encodes CASSLYSSADEQYF.

The chain couples TRBV5-1 to TRBJ1-5, with a possible D match to TRBD1 (5 bases). Per germline, CDR1 SGHRS and CDR2 YFSETQ. Trimming left V 5 bases short and J 5 bases short, with 14 bases between. CDR3 length: 14 residues. CDR3 region: CASSLRGTDQPQHF. In nucleotides, the CDR3 is TGCGCCAGCAGTTTGCGGGGGACTGATCAGCCCCAGCATTTT.

The chain recombines TRBV9 with TRBJ2-1, with TRBD2 matching over 7 bases. This CDR3 is 15 amino acids long. Germline CDR1 SGDLS, CDR2 YYNGEE. V gave up 0 bases and J gave up 7 bases; unmatched junction bases: 7. The CDR3 DNA follows: TGTGCCAGCAGCGTAGACGGGCGAGCGGGGAATGAGCAGTTCTTC. It specifies CASSVDGRAGNEQFF. Filled out from reference TRBV9 and TRBJ2-1, the complete variable domain reads DSGVTQTPKHLITATGQRVTLRCSPRSGDLSVYWYQQSLDQGLQFLIQYYNGEERAKGNILERFSAQQFPDLHSELNLSSLELGDSALYFCASSVDGRAGNEQFFGPGTRLTVL.

The chain couples TRBV7-3 to TRBJ1-2; 8 nucleotides match TRBD1. The CDR3 spans 14 residues. Trimming cost V 0 bases and J 7 bases; bases outside gene matches: 4. Germline CDR1 SGHTA, CDR2 FQGTGA. This CDR3 is CASSLTTGGVGYTF. The DNA of the CDR3 is TGTGCCAGCAGCTTAACTACAGGGGGGGTTGGCTACACCTTC.